This T cell receptor beta chain emerged from a study of a mutant IDH1 vaccine in newly diagnosed glioma. Across the study: There were about 60% males and around 38% females among treated patients, whose mean age was about 41 years.

In regard to this clone: No antigen is known for it.

Some clones are missing from TCRdb's copy, which holds only in-frame ones; the method was immunoSEQ multiplex PCR. The repertoire includes tens of thousands of clones, 88% of them detected once, and 4.5% to 6% sits in the top ten. Time point in this sample: week 35, safety follow-up. Vaccinated patients received 300 ug of mutant IDH1 20-mer peptide per dose, with topical imiquimod. Each tumor in the donors was a new WHO grade 3 or 4 astrocytoma, IDH1-mutant and ATRX-lost. V was cut by 6 bases and J by 1 base, with 9 bases left in between. Germline CDR1 is ENHRY and CDR2 is SYGVKD. The CDR3 is made up of 13 amino acids.

The chain couples TRBV10-3 to TRBJ1-1, with D perhaps TRBD1 (5 bases). Here the sequenced sample was PBMCs, taken from a glioma patient whose treatment included an IDH1 peptide vaccine. This receptor was obtained from a middle-aged woman with glioma. The CDR3 spells CAISSTGNTEAFF. The CDR3, as DNA: TGTGCCATCAGCTCAACAGGGAACACTGAAGCTTTCTTT.